The clone carrying this T cell receptor (beta chain) has a single count. Its antigen is still unknown. Sequenced by immunoSEQ multiplex PCR; TCRdb stores in-frame clones only, minus some. The table has approximately 110,000 clones, about 88% seen once. The data belong to a study of T cell responses to AZD1222 COVID-19 vaccine. Background on the study: Pooling was applied to second doses at about 4 or about 12 weeks.

Study results and caveats: Sampled repertoires all dated from after the peak T cell response. Seropositivity was recorded at baseline in only a handful of AZD1222 recipients.

The sequence was collected from an adult in good health. The sample consisted of peripheral blood, taken on day 0 of AZD1222 vaccination.

CDR3 bases: TGTGCCAGCAGCCAAGGGATCTGTCGCTATAGCAATCAGCCCCAGCATTTT. This codes for CASSQGICRYSNQPQHF. The chain employs TRBV3-1 (or the pseudogene TRBV3-2) and TRBJ1-5; D gene ambiguous. CDR1 and CDR2 (germline): LGHDT, YNNKEL (reference sequence). The CDR3 is made up of 17 amino acids. Trimming cost V 1 base and J 0 bases, with 13 bases left between them.